This TCR beta chain was sequenced in a study of cytomegalovirus exposure and HLA in healthy donors. CDR1 and CDR2 from the germline V gene are DFQATT and SNEGSKA (reference sequence). V lost 4 bases to trimming and J lost 4 bases, with 5 bases between them. CDR3 length: 11 residues. Vbeta (60) and Jbeta (13) primers were used in the PCR. Clones were read by immunoSEQ multiplex PCR, and TCRdb kept only the in-frame ones, dropping some. The sample consists of about 160,000 clones, roughly 80% of them appearing once. The sequencing input was PBMCs. This sequence originates from a young woman in good health and CMV-seronegative. This chain joins TRBV20-1 and TRBJ2-1, with D unclear. CDR3 sequence reads: CSATLYNEQFF. CDR3 nucleotides: TGCAGTGCTACTTTGTACAATGAGCAGTTCTTC.